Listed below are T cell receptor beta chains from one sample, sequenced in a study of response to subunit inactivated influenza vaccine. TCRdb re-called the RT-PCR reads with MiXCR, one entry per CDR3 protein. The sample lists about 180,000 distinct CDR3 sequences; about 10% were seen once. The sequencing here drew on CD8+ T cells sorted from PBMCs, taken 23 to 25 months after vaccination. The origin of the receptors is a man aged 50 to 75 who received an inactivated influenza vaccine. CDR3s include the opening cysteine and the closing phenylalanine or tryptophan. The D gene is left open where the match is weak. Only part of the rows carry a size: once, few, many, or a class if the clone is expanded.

cdr3_aa: CSVDGPGQDGFYEQYF; cdr3_nt: TGCAGCGTTGATGGCCCCGGGCAGGATGGATTCTACGAGCAGTACTTC; j_call: TRBJ2-7; cdr3_length: 16; v_call: TRBV29-1; clone_size: few; d_call: .
cdr3_aa: CASSHPNTEAFF; cdr3_nt: TGTGCCAGCAGCCACCCTAACACTGAAGCTTTCTTT; j_call: TRBJ1-1; cdr3_length: 12; v_call: TRBV4-2; clone_size: few; d_call: .
cdr3_aa: CASSLDSWGQIDEQYF; cdr3_nt: TGTGCCAGCAGCTTAGATAGCTGGGGGCAAATCGACGAGCAGTACTTC; j_call: TRBJ2-7; cdr3_length: 16; v_call: TRBV11-2; clone_size: few; d_call: .
cdr3_aa: CASSTYGGLADNGQFF; cdr3_nt: TGTGCCAGCAGTACCTACGGGGGACTAGCGGACAATGGGCAGTTCTTC; j_call: TRBJ2-1; cdr3_length: 16; v_call: TRBV28; clone_size: .; d_call: TRBD2
cdr3_aa: CSVGPGGSYEQYF; cdr3_nt: TGCAGCGTTGGCCCCGGGGGTTCCTACGAGCAGTACTTC; j_call: TRBJ2-7; cdr3_length: 13; v_call: TRBV29-1; clone_size: many; d_call: .
cdr3_aa: CASNLRDRGPNEQFF; cdr3_nt: TGTGCCAGCAACCTCCGGGACAGGGGGCCCAATGAGCAGTTCTTC; j_call: TRBJ2-1; cdr3_length: 15; v_call: TRBV3-1; clone_size: many; d_call: TRBD1
cdr3_aa: CASSHLLAGVVETQYF; cdr3_nt: TGTGCCAGCAGCCACCTCCTAGCGGGGGTGGTTGAGACCCAGTACTTC; j_call: TRBJ2-5; cdr3_length: 16; v_call: TRBV4-2; clone_size: many; d_call: TRBD2
cdr3_aa: CASSYGGYYNEQFF; cdr3_nt: TGTGCCAGCAGTTACGGGGGTTATTACAATGAGCAGTTCTTC; j_call: TRBJ2-1; cdr3_length: 14; v_call: TRBV6-5; clone_size: few; d_call: .
cdr3_aa: CRGGTLNYEQYF; cdr3_nt: TGCAGGGGGGGGACCCTAAACTACGAGCAGTACTTC; j_call: TRBJ2-7; cdr3_length: 12; v_call: TRBV20-1; clone_size: .; d_call: TRBD2
cdr3_aa: CSAEGQNTGELFF; cdr3_nt: TGCAGTGCCGAGGGACAGAACACCGGGGAGCTGTTTTTT; j_call: TRBJ2-2; cdr3_length: 13; v_call: TRBV20-1; clone_size: medium-sized; d_call: .
cdr3_aa: CASSVGRLEETGELFF; cdr3_nt: TGTGCCAGCAGCGTAGGTCGACTTGAGGAAACCGGGGAGCTGTTTTTT; j_call: TRBJ2-2; cdr3_length: 16; v_call: TRBV9; clone_size: few; d_call: .
cdr3_aa: CAISARSYNEQFF; cdr3_nt: TGTGCCATAAGCGCCCGCTCCTACAATGAGCAGTTCTTC; j_call: TRBJ2-1; cdr3_length: 13; v_call: TRBV7-9; clone_size: many; d_call: .
cdr3_aa: CASSSTTSGYNEQFF; cdr3_nt: TGTGCCAGCAGCTCAACGACTAGCGGCTACAATGAGCAGTTCTTC; j_call: TRBJ2-1; cdr3_length: 15; v_call: TRBV7-9; clone_size: .; d_call: TRBD2
cdr3_aa: CASSLGQGAGNEQFF; cdr3_nt: TGCGCCAGCAGCCTCGGACAGGGGGCAGGGAATGAGCAGTTCTTC; j_call: TRBJ2-1; cdr3_length: 15; v_call: TRBV4-3; clone_size: .; d_call: TRBD1
cdr3_aa: CASSSTGLAVLSNEQFF; cdr3_nt: TGTGCCAGCAGCTCGACCGGACTAGCTGTCCTTAGCAATGAGCAGTTCTTC; j_call: TRBJ2-1; cdr3_length: 17; v_call: TRBV7-2; clone_size: few; d_call: TRBD2
cdr3_aa: CAWSSNRNEQFF; cdr3_nt: TGTGCCTGGAGTAGCAACCGCAATGAGCAGTTCTTC; j_call: TRBJ2-1; cdr3_length: 12; v_call: TRBV30; clone_size: few; d_call: .
cdr3_aa: CASSPTGSQPQHF; cdr3_nt: TGTGCCAGCAGTCCGACAGGGAGTCAGCCCCAGCATTTT; j_call: TRBJ1-5; cdr3_length: 13; v_call: TRBV12-3/TRBV12-4; clone_size: .; d_call: TRBD1
cdr3_aa: CASSQDFSLGQNYEQYF; cdr3_nt: TGCGCCAGCAGCCAAGATTTTTCCTTGGGACAGAATTACGAGCAGTACTTC; j_call: TRBJ2-7; cdr3_length: 17; v_call: TRBV4-3; clone_size: many; d_call: TRBD1
cdr3_aa: CASSQDWDRSSYNSPLHF; cdr3_nt: TGCGCCAGCAGCCAAGATTGGGACCGGAGCTCCTATAATTCACCCCTCCACTTT; j_call: TRBJ1-6; cdr3_length: 18; v_call: TRBV4-3; clone_size: many; d_call: .
cdr3_aa: CSAGAYEQFF; cdr3_nt: TGCAGCGCTGGAGCGTATGAGCAGTTCTTC; j_call: TRBJ2-1; cdr3_length: 10; v_call: TRBV29-1; clone_size: many; d_call: .
cdr3_aa: CAISEALGIRGGGQETQYF; cdr3_nt: TGTGCCATCAGTGAGGCTTTGGGGATACGGGGGGGTGGACAAGAGACCCAGTACTTC; j_call: TRBJ2-5; cdr3_length: 19; v_call: TRBV10-3; clone_size: many; d_call: TRBD2
cdr3_aa: CATPGRGNGELFF; cdr3_nt: TGTGCCACCCCGGGCCGCGGAAACGGGGAGCTGTTTTTT; j_call: TRBJ2-2; cdr3_length: 13; v_call: TRBV28; clone_size: few; d_call: .
cdr3_aa: CASSPQTGPAGELFF; cdr3_nt: TGTGCCAGCAGCCCGCAGACAGGCCCGGCCGGGGAGCTGTTTTTT; j_call: TRBJ2-2; cdr3_length: 15; v_call: TRBV11-2; clone_size: few; d_call: .
cdr3_aa: CASSPRGVDEQYF; cdr3_nt: TGTGCCAGCAGTCCCAGGGGGGTGGACGAGCAGTACTTC; j_call: TRBJ2-7; cdr3_length: 13; v_call: TRBV12-3/TRBV12-4; clone_size: many; d_call: .
cdr3_aa: CASSYSGPENEQFF; cdr3_nt: TGTGCCAGCAGTTACTCCGGACCGGAGAATGAGCAGTTCTTC; j_call: TRBJ2-1; cdr3_length: 14; v_call: TRBV6-5; clone_size: few; d_call: .
cdr3_aa: CAWSVLAGDIQYF; cdr3_nt: TGTGCCTGGAGTGTACTAGCCGGGGACATTCAGTACTTC; j_call: TRBJ2-4; cdr3_length: 13; v_call: TRBV30; clone_size: few; d_call: .
cdr3_aa: CAISEPGTSLEQYF; cdr3_nt: TGTGCCATCAGTGAACCGGGTACTTCTCTCGAGCAGTACTTC; j_call: TRBJ2-7; cdr3_length: 14; v_call: TRBV10-3; clone_size: .; d_call: .
cdr3_aa: CASSPQGEDTGELFF; cdr3_nt: TGTGCCAGCAGCCCACAGGGGGAGGACACCGGGGAGCTGTTTTTT; j_call: TRBJ2-2; cdr3_length: 15; v_call: TRBV13; clone_size: few; d_call: TRBD1
cdr3_aa: CASSLGRAGVHEQYF; cdr3_nt: TGTGCCAGCAGCTTAGGTCGTGCGGGGGTTCACGAGCAGTACTTC; j_call: TRBJ2-7; cdr3_length: 15; v_call: TRBV7-8; clone_size: .; d_call: TRBD2
cdr3_aa: CASSDLGQGGLDTEAFF; cdr3_nt: TGTGCCAGCAGTGACCTGGGACAGGGGGGTCTCGACACTGAAGCTTTCTTT; j_call: TRBJ1-1; cdr3_length: 17; v_call: TRBV6-1; clone_size: .; d_call: TRBD1
cdr3_aa: CASSPTGTANNEQFF; cdr3_nt: TGCGCCAGCAGCCCAACCGGGACGGCGAACAATGAGCAGTTCTTC; j_call: TRBJ2-1; cdr3_length: 15; v_call: TRBV4-3; clone_size: many; d_call: .
cdr3_aa: CARSLCKLAGQKRETQYF; cdr3_nt: TGTGCCAGAAGCTTGTGTAAGCTAGCGGGGCAGAAGAGGGAGACCCAGTACTTC; j_call: TRBJ2-5; cdr3_length: 18; v_call: TRBV5-3; clone_size: .; d_call: TRBD2